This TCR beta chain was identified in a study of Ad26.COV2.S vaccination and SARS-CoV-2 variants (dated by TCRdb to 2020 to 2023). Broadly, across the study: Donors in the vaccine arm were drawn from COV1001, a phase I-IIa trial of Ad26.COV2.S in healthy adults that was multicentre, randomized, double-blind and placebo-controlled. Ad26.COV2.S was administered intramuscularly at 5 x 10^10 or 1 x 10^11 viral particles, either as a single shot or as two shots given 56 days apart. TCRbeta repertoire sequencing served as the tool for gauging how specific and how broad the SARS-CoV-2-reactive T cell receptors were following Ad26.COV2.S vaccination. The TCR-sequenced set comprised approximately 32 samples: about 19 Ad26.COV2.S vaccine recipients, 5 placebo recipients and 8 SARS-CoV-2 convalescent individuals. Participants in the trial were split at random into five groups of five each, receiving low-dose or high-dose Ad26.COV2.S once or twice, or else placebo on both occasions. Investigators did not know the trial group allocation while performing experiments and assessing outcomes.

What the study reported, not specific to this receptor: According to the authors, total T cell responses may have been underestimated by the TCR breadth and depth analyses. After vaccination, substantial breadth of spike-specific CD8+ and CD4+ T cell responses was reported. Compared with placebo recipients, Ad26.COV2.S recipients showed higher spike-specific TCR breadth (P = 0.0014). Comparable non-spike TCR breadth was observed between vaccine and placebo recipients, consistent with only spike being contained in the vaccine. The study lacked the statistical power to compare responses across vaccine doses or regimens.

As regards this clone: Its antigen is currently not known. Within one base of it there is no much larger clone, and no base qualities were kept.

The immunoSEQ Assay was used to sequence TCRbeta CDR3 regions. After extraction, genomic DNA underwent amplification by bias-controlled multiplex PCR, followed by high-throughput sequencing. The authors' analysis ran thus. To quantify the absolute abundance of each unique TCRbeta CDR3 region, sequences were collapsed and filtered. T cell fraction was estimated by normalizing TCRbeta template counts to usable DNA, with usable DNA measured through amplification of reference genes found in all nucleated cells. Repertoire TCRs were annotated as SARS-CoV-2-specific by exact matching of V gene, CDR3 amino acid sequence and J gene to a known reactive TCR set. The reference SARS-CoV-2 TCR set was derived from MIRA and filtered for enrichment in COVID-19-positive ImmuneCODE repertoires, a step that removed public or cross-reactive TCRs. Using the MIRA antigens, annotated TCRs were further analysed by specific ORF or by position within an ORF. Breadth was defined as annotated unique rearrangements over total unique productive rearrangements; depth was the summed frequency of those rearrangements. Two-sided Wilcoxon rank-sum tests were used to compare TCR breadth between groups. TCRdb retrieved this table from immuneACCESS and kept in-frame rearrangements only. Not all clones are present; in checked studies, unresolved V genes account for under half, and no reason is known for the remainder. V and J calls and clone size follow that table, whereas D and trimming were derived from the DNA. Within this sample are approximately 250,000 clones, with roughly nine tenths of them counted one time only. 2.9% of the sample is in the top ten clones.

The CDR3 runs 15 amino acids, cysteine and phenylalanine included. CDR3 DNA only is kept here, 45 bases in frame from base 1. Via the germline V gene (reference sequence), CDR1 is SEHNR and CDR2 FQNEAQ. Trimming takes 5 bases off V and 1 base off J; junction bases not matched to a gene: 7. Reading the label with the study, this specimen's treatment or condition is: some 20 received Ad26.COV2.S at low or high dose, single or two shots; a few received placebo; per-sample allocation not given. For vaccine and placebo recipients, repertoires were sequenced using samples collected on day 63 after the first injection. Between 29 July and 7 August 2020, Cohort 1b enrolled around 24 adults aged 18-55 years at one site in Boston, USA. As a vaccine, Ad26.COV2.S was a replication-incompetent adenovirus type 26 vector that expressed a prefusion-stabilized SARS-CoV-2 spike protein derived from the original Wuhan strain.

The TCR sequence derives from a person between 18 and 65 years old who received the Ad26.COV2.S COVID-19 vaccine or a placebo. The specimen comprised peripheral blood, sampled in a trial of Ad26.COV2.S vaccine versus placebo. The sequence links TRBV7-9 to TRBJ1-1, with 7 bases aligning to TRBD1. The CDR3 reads CASSPPRDRNTEAFF. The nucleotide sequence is TGTGCCAGCAGCCCCCCCAGGGACAGGAACACTGAAGCTTTCTTT.